Each of the 18 T cell receptor beta chains below was sequenced from the same sample in a study of Ad26.COV2.S vaccination and SARS-CoV-2 variants. Here immunoSEQ multiplex PCR was the method, and the copy in TCRdb shows in-frame clones only, minus some. The sample contains roughly 380,000 clones, around 92% of which appear only once. Sequenced material: peripheral blood, taken after recovery from COVID-19. These receptors were collected from a human donor who had recovered from COVID-19.

The gene calls are TRBV10-3 and TRBJ1-2; 7 bases map to TRBD1. The trim removed 0 bases at V and 2 bases at J, leaving 3 bases unmatched. This CDR3 comprises 15 residues. Germline V gene sequence: CDR1 ENHRY, CDR2 SYGVKD. The CDR3 DNA follows: TGTGCCATCAGTGAGTCGAGGACAGGAAACTATGGCTACACCTTC. This translates into CAISESRTGNYGYTF.

This chain uses TRBV27 with TRBJ1-5, with no clear D. V lost 2 bases to trimming and J lost 7 bases, with 6 bases between them. This CDR3 spans 12 amino acids. The V gene's germline CDR1 is MNHEY and CDR2 SMNVEV (reference sequence). Here the CDR3 reads CASSLVGQPQHF. DNA of the CDR3: TGTGCCAGCAGTTTAGTCGGACAGCCCCAGCATTTT.

This rearrangement joins TRBV7-2 to TRBJ1-5, with no clear D. Trimming removed 0 bases from V and 4 bases from J, with 10 bases in between. Per germline, CDR1 SGHTA and CDR2 FQGNSA. The CDR3 has 15 residues. The chain's CDR3 is CASSLAASMNQPQHF. The CDR3 DNA sequence: TGTGCCAGCAGCTTAGCTGCGTCGATGAATCAGCCCCAGCATTTT.

The gene calls are TRBV27 and TRBJ2-7; D not resolved. The length of the CDR3 is 12 residues. Germline V gene sequence: CDR1 MNHEY, CDR2 SMNVEV (reference sequence). Trimming took 2 bases from V and 9 from J, leaving 11 bases between them. The CDR3 DNA reads TGTGCCAGCAGTTTAATGGGCAGTAGGCAGTACTTC. It encodes CASSLMGSRQYF.

The rearrangement uses TRBV6-5 and TRBJ1-2; 10 bases agree with TRBD1. CDR1 MNHEY and CDR2 SVGAGI come from the germline V gene. This CDR3 has 13 residues. V was clipped by 8 bases and J by 4 bases; unmatched bases: 4. CDR3 sequence: CASAGTGAYGYTF. CDR3 DNA sequence: TGTGCCAGCGCCGGGACAGGGGCCTATGGCTACACCTTC.

This clone appeared once. J is TRBJ2-2 and V is TRBV2; possibly TRBD2 for D (7 bases). The ends were cut back, 3 bases at V and 6 bases at J, with 11 bases in the middle. This CDR3 spans 14 amino acids. Germline V gene data show CDR1 as SNHLY and CDR2 as FYNNEI. The CDR3 here is CASSDGRGSGELFF. CDR3 in DNA: TGTGCCAGCAGTGATGGGAGGGGGTCCGGGGAGCTGTTTTTT.

The chain recombines TRBV12-3 or TRBV12-4 with TRBJ2-7; no reliable D call. V shed 2 bases and J shed 6 bases, with 11 bases lying between them. This CDR3 is 13 amino acids long. The chain's CDR3 is CASSLRASGEQYF. In nucleotides, the CDR3 is TGTGCCAGCAGTTTAAGGGCCTCTGGCGAGCAGTACTTC.

This chain joins TRBV5-4 and TRBJ1-1, with D tentatively TRBD1 (5 bases). Trimming cost V 2 bases and J 1 base, with 6 bases left between them. The germline V gene has CDR1 SGHNT and CDR2 YYREEE (reference sequence). The CDR3 spans 13 residues. The CDR3 loop is CASSFDRNTEAFF. The DNA of the CDR3 is TGTGCCAGCAGCTTCGACAGGAACACTGAAGCTTTCTTT.

CDR3 sequence: CASSFGTGSTGELFF. The CDR3, as DNA: TGTGCCAGCAGCTTTGGGACAGGTTCCACCGGGGAGCTGTTTTTT. This chain uses TRBV7-9 with TRBJ2-2; TRBD1 agrees at 8 bases. Germline CDR1 reads SEHNR; CDR2 reads FQNEAQ (reference sequence). J gave up 4 bases and V 3 bases, and 4 bases lay outside the gene matches. The CDR3 has 15 amino acids.

The J gene is TRBJ2-5, the V gene TRBV3-1 (or the pseudogene TRBV3-2), with 7 nucleotides matching TRBD1. CDR1 LGHDT and CDR2 YNNKEL come from the germline V gene (reference sequence). This CDR3 region has 16 residues. J gave up 1 base and V 5 bases, and 10 bases lay outside the gene matches. The CDR3 DNA is TGTGCCAGCAGCACCCGACAGGGTAAACTCCAAGAGACCCAGTACTTC. Residues: CASSTRQGKLQETQYF.

The chain combines TRBV5-4 with TRBJ1-4; weak D call: TRBD1 (6 bases). In germline, CDR1 is SGHNT, CDR2 YYREEE (reference sequence). This CDR3 is built from 14 residues. Trimming stripped 5 bases from V and 5 bases from J, with 13 bases between. DNA of the CDR3: TGTGCCAGCAGTCTAGGGACACCGAATGAAAAACTGTTTTTT. Protein product: CASSLGTPNEKLFF.

The V gene is TRBV18, the J gene TRBJ1-5; D remains ambiguous. V shed 3 bases and J shed 3 bases, with 12 bases lying between them. CDR1 KGHSH and CDR2 LQKENI come from the germline V gene. The CDR3 is 15 residues long. The CDR3 here is CASSPSTAHNQPQHF. The CDR3 DNA reads as TGTGCCAGCTCACCCTCCACCGCCCACAATCAGCCCCAGCATTTT. Drawing the rest from reference TRBV18 and TRBJ1-5, the complete variable domain is NAGVMQNPRHLVRRRGQEARLRCSPMKGHSHVYWYRQLPEEGLKFMVYLQKENIIDESGMPKERFSAEFPKEGPSILRIQQVVRGDSAAYFCASSPSTAHNQPQHFGDGTRLSIL.

The table lists this clone with a count of one. The chain combines TRBV5-4 with TRBJ2-6; TRBD1 matches at 9 bases. This CDR3 region has 17 residues. Losses at the gene ends were 4 bases for V and 0 bases for J; bases not matched to a gene: 5. Per germline, CDR1 SGHNT and CDR2 YYREEE (reference sequence). CDR3 in DNA: TGTGCCAGCAGCGTCGGGACAGGGCTCTCTGGGGCCAACGTCCTGACTTTC. Residues: CASSVGTGLSGANVLTF.

The rearrangement joins TRBV19 to TRBJ2-5; possible D gene TRBD1, 6 bases. Trimming took 5 bases from V and 7 from J, leaving 11 bases between them. The CDR3 totals 12 residues. Germline V gene lookup returns CDR1 LNHDA and CDR2 SQIVND (reference sequence). The CDR3 loop reads CASSAGVWTQYF. The CDR3, as DNA: TGTGCCAGTAGTGCAGGGGTTTGGACCCAGTACTTC.

The V gene is TRBV13, the J gene TRBJ1-5; 7 bases fit TRBD1. The CDR3 loop spans 16 amino acids. The germline gives CDR1 PRHDT, CDR2 FYEKMQ (reference sequence). The ends lost 0 bases at V and 7 bases at J; junction bases unmatched: 9. The CDR3 DNA reads TGTGCCAGCAGCTTAGGAGGTGGCAGGGGGTGGCAGCCCCAGCATTTT. Translating it yields CASSLGGGRGWQPQHF. Full variable domain (missing parts from reference TRBV13 and TRBJ1-5): AAGVIQSPRHLIKEKRETATLKCYPIPRHDTVYWYQQGPGQDPQFLISFYEKMQSDKGSIPDRFSAQQFSDYHSELNMSSLELGDSALYFCASSLGGGRGWQPQHFGDGTRLSIL.

J is TRBJ1-3 and V is TRBV7-6; D is perhaps TRBD1 (5 bases). This CDR3 spans 15 amino acids. From germline, CDR1 is SGHVS and CDR2 FNYEAQ. The V end was cut by 3 bases, the J end by 2 bases, with 11 bases between. The CDR3 region is CASSLGGGTGNTIYF. The CDR3 DNA reads TGTGCCAGCAGCTTGGGCGGGGGAACTGGAAACACCATATATTTT.

V is TRBV6-5 and J is TRBJ1-5; D gene ambiguous. V lost 2 bases, J lost 0 bases, and 5 bases lay in between. The germline gives CDR1 MNHEY, CDR2 SVGAGI. This CDR3 has 14 residues. The CDR3 reads CASSYGISNQPQHF. The CDR3 coding sequence is TGTGCCAGCAGTTACGGAATTAGCAATCAGCCCCAGCATTTT.

This chain connects TRBV12-3 or TRBV12-4 to TRBJ1-3, with a possible D match to TRBD1 (5 bases). Trimming removed 3 bases from V and 8 bases from J, with 11 bases in between. The CDR3 sequence is 13 residues long. CDR3 nucleotides: TGTGCCAGCAGTTTCCGACGGGGGGACACCATATATTTT. This gives the protein CASSFRRGDTIYF.